The next 10 T cell receptor beta chains were all read from a single sample in a study of OX40 agonist ivuxolimab in advanced cancers. TCRdb keeps only in-frame clones here, not all; method: immunoSEQ multiplex PCR. This sample has about 88,000 clones, with around nine tenths found just once. Sequencing was performed on CD4+ or CD8+ T cells sorted from blood, taken in a trial of the OX40 agonist ivuxolimab. The source of these receptors is an adult with an advanced solid tumor such as melanoma, head and neck, liver or kidney cancer.

The J gene is TRBJ2-3, the V gene TRBV6-6; D ambiguous. The CDR3 runs 12 residues. V lost 4 bases and J 2 bases, leaving 4 bases between the germline ends. Germline loops: CDR1 MNHNY, CDR2 SVGAGI (reference sequence). CDR3 sequence (DNA): TGTGCCAGCAGTTCTTACACAGATACGCAGTATTTT. This translates into CASSSYTDTQYF.

J is TRBJ1-1 and V is TRBV6-1; D not resolved. The germline V gene has CDR1 MNHNS and CDR2 SASEGT. V was clipped by 6 bases and J by 1 base, with 9 bases between them. The CDR3 spans 13 residues. The CDR3 is CASSFSSNTEAFF. CDR3 sequence (DNA): TGTGCCAGCAGCTTCTCATCGAACACTGAAGCTTTCTTT.

The DNA of the CDR3 is TGTGCCAGCAGTGCGGCGGGACAGGTCACATATGGCTACACCTTC. It codes for CASSAAGQVTYGYTF. The V call is TRBV6-1, the J call TRBJ1-2, with 8 positions matching TRBD1. The CDR3 has 15 amino acids. Germline loops: CDR1 MNHNS, CDR2 SASEGT. V lost 4 bases and J lost 5; bases outside the gene matches: 9.

This sequence joins TRBV13 and TRBJ2-3; 10 nucleotides agree with TRBD2. V dropped 5 bases and J dropped 3; count of bases not matched to a gene: 5. Per the germline V gene, CDR1 is PRHDT and CDR2 is FYEKMQ (reference sequence). The CDR3 is made up of 15 amino acids. CDR3 region: CASSISSGRTDTQYF. CDR3 sequence (DNA): TGTGCCAGCAGCATATCTAGCGGGAGAACAGATACGCAGTATTTT.

The chain combines TRBV4-3 with TRBJ1-2; TRBD1 matches 8 bases. V dropped 3 bases and J dropped 5; count of bases not matched to a gene: 2. CDR3 length equals 13 residues. Germline assignment: CDR1 LGHNA and CDR2 YSLEER. The CDR3 region is CASSQDRDYGYTF. DNA for the CDR3: TGCGCCAGCAGCCAGGACAGGGATTATGGCTACACCTTC.

The chain couples TRBV19 to TRBJ2-7; TRBD2 agrees at 7 bases. Losses at the gene ends were 3 bases for V and 2 bases for J; bases not matched to a gene: 13. The CDR3 spans 17 residues. CDR1 is LNHDA, CDR2 SQIVND, per germline (reference sequence). The CDR3 reads CASSMMGSGGRAYEQYF. The CDR3 DNA sequence: TGTGCCAGTAGTATGATGGGGTCTGGCGGGAGAGCCTACGAGCAGTACTTC.

V usage is TRBV2 and J usage is TRBJ2-2, with 7 bases lining up with TRBD1. The CDR3 is made up of 18 amino acids. V dropped 5 bases and J dropped 5; count of bases not matched to a gene: 17. Germline V gene data show CDR1 as SNHLY and CDR2 as FYNNEI. DNA for the CDR3: TGTGCCAGCAGTTACGTAGGGGGCGGGCAGGCAGGAACCGGGGAGCTGTTTTTT. This translates into CASSYVGGGQAGTGELFF.

The DNA of the CDR3 is TGTGCCAGCAGCTTACCCCCACAGTCGGATGAGCAGTTCTTC. Its protein is CASSLPPQSDEQFF. V gene TRBV11-2 combines with J gene TRBJ2-1; no clear D gene. Trimming took 2 bases from V and 8 from J, leaving 13 bases between them. There are 14 residues in the CDR3. Germline lookup yields CDR1 SGHAT and CDR2 FQNNGV.

This clone was counted once. The V gene is TRBV7-9, the J gene TRBJ2-3; D is unresolved. This CDR3 has 14 amino acids. Trimming cost V 1 base and J 5 bases, with 10 bases left between them. Germline V gene data show CDR1 as SEHNR and CDR2 as FQNEAQ (reference sequence). This CDR3 is CASSLGQNRDTQYF. Written as DNA, the CDR3 is TGTGCCAGCAGCTTAGGTCAGAACCGAGATACGCAGTATTTT.

This chain joins TRBV5-5 and TRBJ1-1, with TRBD1 identical over 9 bases. V lost 0 bases and J lost 4; bases outside the gene matches: 10. CDR1 and CDR2 from the germline V gene are SGHKS and YYEKEE (reference sequence). This CDR3 has 17 amino acids. The CDR3 bases are TGTGCCAGCAGCTTGGAGGGACAGGGAATTGATCGCACTGAAGCTTTCTTT. Translating it yields CASSLEGQGIDRTEAFF.